This T cell receptor beta chain came from a study of long-term antiretroviral therapy in people with HIV. Each sample contained about 0.85-11 million cryopreserved PBMC, thawed before DNA extraction. Running of the v3.0 immunoSEQ assay took place at survey level. Sequencing used immunoSEQ multiplex PCR; TCRdb keeps in-frame clones, though not all of them. The sample lists around 25,000 clones, about 86% occurring once. Sequencing was performed on unsorted PBMCs, taken more than 4.3 years after starting antiretroviral therapy. The receptor's source is a man aged 30 to 39 with HIV.

The CDR3 loop is CASSLRLAGGGDTQYF. Written as DNA, the CDR3 is TGTGCCAGCAGCCTCAGACTAGCGGGGGGAGGAGATACGCAGTATTTT. The chain uses TRBV11-2 and TRBJ2-3, with 13 bases that match TRBD2. CDR3 length: 16 amino acids. The junction had 7 bases not matched to a gene; V was cut back by 5 bases and J by 5 bases. Germline values: CDR1 SGHAT, CDR2 FQNNGV.